Listed below are T cell receptor beta chains from one sample, sequenced in a study of OX40 agonist ivuxolimab in advanced cancers. TCRdb keeps only in-frame clones here, not all; method: immunoSEQ multiplex PCR. The sample consists of about 48,000 clones, about 81% of them appearing once. The input for sequencing was CD4+ or CD8+ T cells sorted from blood, taken in a trial of the OX40 agonist ivuxolimab. Source of these receptors: an adult with an advanced solid tumor such as melanoma, head and neck, liver or kidney cancer. Both conserved end residues are part of each CDR3. Each record gives: D gene, V gene, clone size, J gene, CDR3 DNA, CDR3 protein. D genes are given only for firm matches. Size values are once, few and many counts, or a class for expanded clones, and some rows have none.

TRBD1,TRBV27,NA,TRBJ1-2,TGTGCCAGCAGTAGATCGCGGGCAGGGGGCGTGAACTATGGCTACACCTTC,CASSRSRAGGVNYGYTF
NA,TRBV4-3,NA,TRBJ2-1,TGCGCCAGCAGCCAAGAATGGCCCATGGACAGGCAGTTCTTC,CASSQEWPMDRQFF
NA,TRBV20-1,NA,TRBJ2-4,TGCAGTGTTTGGGGGGAGGATAACCAGTACTTC,CSVWGEDNQYF
NA,TRBV5-4,NA,TRBJ2-3,TGTGCCAGCAGCTTGGTTGGGGGGGATACGCAGTATTTT,CASSLVGGDTQYF
NA,TRBV7-2,NA,TRBJ2-7,TGTGCCAGCAGCTTAGGGGTAAACAACGAGCAGTACTTC,CASSLGVNNEQYF
NA,TRBV7-2,NA,TRBJ2-2,TGTGCCAGCAGCAGAGGACCCTTTGGCGGGGAGCTGTTTTTT,CASSRGPFGGELFF
NA,TRBV7-9,NA,TRBJ1-2,TGTGCCAGCAGCTTAGTGGGGACGGAAGGGGCTGGCTACACCTTC,CASSLVGTEGAGYTF
NA,TRBV7-9,NA,TRBJ2-7,TGTGCCAGCAGCGCCCGGTCAGAAACCTACGAGCAGTACTTC,CASSARSETYEQYF
TRBD2,TRBV14,NA,TRBJ2-1,TGTGCCAGCAGCCCCCTCCCGGGACTAGGGTTTGGAAATGAGCAGTTCTTC,CASSPLPGLGFGNEQFF
NA,TRBV30,NA,TRBJ2-1,TGTGCCTGGGGCTTAGGGGGATCGGCGGGGGAGCAGTTCTTC,CAWGLGGSAGEQFF
NA,TRBV2,NA,TRBJ2-7,TGTGCCAGCAGTCAAGACTACGAGCAGTACTTC,CASSQDYEQYF
NA,TRBV6-5,NA,TRBJ1-5,TGTGCCAGCAGTTTGAACAGGGCCCCCAATCAGCCCCAGCATTTT,CASSLNRAPNQPQHF
TRBD2,TRBV30,NA,TRBJ2-7,TGTGCCTGGAGCCTGGGACTAGAACTCGAGCAGTACTTC,CAWSLGLELEQYF
NA,TRBV11-2,NA,TRBJ2-7,TGTGCCAGCAGCTCTGCAGGGTACGAGCAGTACTTC,CASSSAGYEQYF
NA,TRBV5-4,NA,TRBJ2-5,TGTGCCAGCAACGTGGGGGAGTACCAAGAGACCCAGTACTTC,CASNVGEYQETQYF
NA,TRBV7-2,NA,TRBJ1-5,TGTGCCAGCAGCCCTCGGTCAGACAATCAGCCCCAGCATTTT,CASSPRSDNQPQHF
NA,TRBV10-2,NA,TRBJ1-4,TGCGCCAGCCAGGGGAGGGAAAGTACGGCTAATGAAAAACTGTTTTTT,CASQGRESTANEKLFF
NA,TRBV6-5,NA,TRBJ2-2,TGTGCCAGCAGTTACTCGAGGGAGACCGGGGAGCTGTTTTTT,CASSYSRETGELFF
NA,TRBV10-2,medium-sized,TRBJ2-1,TGCGCCCGTCGTTGGGGTTTTAGGATCTTC,CARRWGFRIF
TRBD2,TRBV29-1,NA,TRBJ2-1,TGCAGCGTTGAGTTGGGACTAGCGGTCTTCAATGAGCAGTTCTTC,CSVELGLAVFNEQFF
TRBD1,TRBV7-9,NA,TRBJ1-5,TGTGCCAGCAGCTTGGGACAGGGCTATCAGCCCCAGCATTTT,CASSLGQGYQPQHF
NA,TRBV18,NA,TRBJ2-5,TGTGCCAGCTCATCCAATTCCCAGGGGGAGACCCAGTACTTC,CASSSNSQGETQYF
NA,TRBV10-3,NA,TRBJ1-1,TGTGCCATCAGTGAAGGGTTTGAAGCTTTCTTT,CAISEGFEAFF
NA,TRBV6-5,NA,TRBJ1-5,TGTGCCAGCAGTTACGGAGGCAACTATCAGCCCCAGCATTTT,CASSYGGNYQPQHF
TRBD2,TRBV7-9,NA,TRBJ2-5,TGTGCCAGCAGCCAGACGGGGGGGAAAGAGACCCAGTACTTC,CASSQTGGKETQYF
NA,TRBV7-9,NA,TRBJ1-1,TGTGCCAGCAGCCCAGGCGGCCTAGGAACTGAAGCTTTCTTT,CASSPGGLGTEAFF
TRBD1,TRBV6-1,NA,TRBJ1-5,TGTGCCAGCAGTGCGCAGCCGGGGACAGGATATCAGCCCCAGCATTTT,CASSAQPGTGYQPQHF
TRBD2,TRBV11-2,few,TRBJ2-1,TGTGCCAGCAGCCGACTTAGCGGGAGAGCTAACAATGAGCAGTTCTTC,CASSRLSGRANNEQFF
NA,TRBV29-1,NA,TRBJ2-1,TGCAGCGTTGAAGGATTAAGTAGCCCAAGGACGTACAATGAGCAGTTCTTC,CSVEGLSSPRTYNEQFF
NA,TRBV6-5,few,TRBJ1-5,TGTGCCAGCAGGCCATACCGGGCTTCCGATCAGCCCCAGCATTTT,CASRPYRASDQPQHF
NA,TRBV12-5,NA,TRBJ2-7,TGTGCTAGTGGTTTAAACGACGAGCAGTACTTC,CASGLNDEQYF
NA,TRBV7-9,NA,TRBJ2-2,TGTGCCAGCAGCCGAATTGGGGTCGGGGAGCTGTTTTTT,CASSRIGVGELFF
NA,TRBV6-1,NA,TRBJ1-5,TGTGCCAGCTCAAGGGGGAGCCAGCCCCAGCATTTT,CASSRGSQPQHF
TRBD2,TRBV19,once,TRBJ2-1,TGTGCCAGTAGTATCCCTAGCGGGGGCTCCTACAATGAGCAGTTCTTC,CASSIPSGGSYNEQFF
TRBD2,TRBV4-2,NA,TRBJ2-7,TGTGCCAGCAGCCGCTATCGGGCTAGCGGGCCCAAGGAGGCCTACGAGCAGTACTTC,CASSRYRASGPKEAYEQYF
TRBD2,TRBV4-1,NA,TRBJ2-1,TGCGCCAGCAGCCAAGACCCTACTAGCGGGAGGGCCTACAATGAGCAGTTCTTC,CASSQDPTSGRAYNEQFF
TRBD2,TRBV6-5,NA,TRBJ2-7,TGTGCCAGCAGTTCCGGGACTAGGGACCACGAGCAGTACTTC,CASSSGTRDHEQYF
NA,TRBV9,NA,TRBJ2-3,TGTGCCAGCAGCGTAGTTGCGGGAACAGATACGCAGTATTTT,CASSVVAGTDTQYF
NA,TRBV27,medium-sized,TRBJ1-5,TGTGCCAGCAGCCCTGGGCTGCTTCGGAATCAGCCCCAGCATTTT,CASSPGLLRNQPQHF
NA,TRBV6-6,NA,TRBJ2-3,TGTGCCAGCAGTACTGGCCGGGACGGTGGCACAGATACGCAGTATTTT,CASSTGRDGGTDTQYF